The rows below give T cell receptor beta chains drawn from one sample of a study of blood T cell repertoires in COVID-19. Produced via immunoSEQ multiplex PCR; TCRdb's table is partial and in-frame only. The profile shows 110,000 to 150,000 clones, more than 75% of them singletons. Sequenced input: peripheral blood. Receptors were obtained from a man in his fifties or sixties with acute or convalescent COVID-19. Both conserved end residues are part of each CDR3.

V: TRBV5-4; CDR3: CASSLNGLAGGSDTQYF
V: TRBV5-8; CDR3: CASSLPTGAQETQYF
V: TRBV7-8; CDR3: CASSLYQGQGTNEQFF
V: TRBV2; CDR3: CASSEVASEYNEQFF
V: TRBV14; CDR3: CASSQDRGRQYF
V: TRBV9; CDR3: CASSVVVAGRGTDTQYF
V: TRBV7-8; CDR3: CASSLRASGIYNEQFF
V: TRBV14; CDR3: CASSQPRDRVVSSYNEQFF
V: TRBV24-1; CDR3: CATSVPRPTGSASTDTQYF
V: TRBV3-1/TRBV3-2; CDR3: CASSQVRGIINTEAFF
V: TRBV27; CDR3: CASSVTGLIAGNTIYF
V: TRBV7-7; CDR3: CASSSSLTASDTQYF
V: TRBV28; CDR3: CASSPLVGGQGATIGTEKLFF
V: TRBV7-2; CDR3: CASSLDPFGSGNTIYF
V: TRBV2; CDR3: CASGAGGGNIQYF
V: TRBV6-5; CDR3: CASRLRRDQGSEAFF
V: TRBV7-8; CDR3: CASSSNRVGNQPQHF
V: TRBV7-9; CDR3: CASSSNPASGSYEQYF
V: TRBV27; CDR3: CASSPTRNQPQHF
V: TRBV10-1; CDR3: CASSDGTGFADTQYF
V: TRBV12-5; CDR3: CASGLVLLAPSTDTQYF
V: TRBV2; CDR3: CASGGGGYTSSYNEQFF
V: TRBV19; CDR3: CASSIRGEGETQYF
V: TRBV5-1; CDR3: CASSLAASAGNEQFF
V: TRBV6-5; CDR3: CAGYRSSYNEQFF
V: TRBV19; CDR3: CASSMGGLWTEAFF
V: TRBV19; CDR3: CASSIGTGGATGELFF
V: TRBV28; CDR3: CASSQTWTGQGGYTF
V: TRBV5-6; CDR3: CASSPSSAKNIQYF